This TCR beta chain was observed in a study of molecular identifiers for immune sequencing clone quantification. Sorted naive CD8 T cells were those defined as CD8+CD4-CCR7+CD45RA+. Listed TCR primers and previously described methods were used for bulk TCR libraries. TCRdb re-called the PCR reads through MiXCR, storing one row per CDR3 protein. The sample has 80,000 to 95,000 distinct CDR3 sequences; under 20% are singletons. The CDR3 is 15 residues long. V was pared by 7 bases and J by 3 bases, with 7 bases of the junction left unmatched. This clonotype originated in a human donor in good health. Some libraries in this study had Jurkat cell RNA spiked in. Sequencing was carried out using naive CD8+ T cells from blood, with Jurkat cell RNA spiked in. Noted subset: FACS-sorted CD8+CD4-CCR7+CD45RA+ naive T cells. The genes are TRBV12-3 or TRBV12-4 and TRBJ2-1; 9 nucleotides align to TRBD1. Written as DNA, the CDR3 is TGTGCCAGCACCGGGGACAGGGAGTTCTACAATGAGCAGTTCTTC. Translated: CASTGDREFYNEQFF.